This T cell receptor (beta chain) was captured by sequencing in a study of shared clonotypes between healthy human individuals. Study conclusions and caveats: Generation probability values for non-shared clonotypes were lower than those for clonotypes shared by all four donors. Among the subsets, naive ones generally showed larger estimated richness than memory ones. Rarefaction gave evidence that sorted-subset sequencing remained incomplete despite large depth.

Sequencing used immunoSEQ multiplex PCR; TCRdb keeps in-frame clones, though not all of them. Among around 1,900,000 clones listed, roughly 93% were seen once. Germline V gene sequence: CDR1 SNHLY, CDR2 FYNNEI. CDR3 length equals 16 residues. V lost 7 bases to trimming and J lost 0 bases; unmatched junction nucleotides: 10. A remark on this clone: Its target is unknown.

CD8 cells classed as naive were CD45RO-negative and positively selected for CCR7, excluding terminally differentiated effector memory CD45RA+ cells. This receptor was obtained from a man aged 18 to 30 in good health. Some clones in this sample may be carry-over from other donors' samples. This chain joins TRBV2 and TRBJ2-7; 9 bases are shared with TRBD1. The source material was naive CD8+ T cells from PBMCs. The CDR3 protein is CASTRTGAKLSYEQYF. The CDR3 nucleotides read TGTGCCAGCACCAGGACAGGGGCCAAACTCTCCTACGAGCAGTACTTC.